This TCR beta chain was sequenced in a study of blood T cell repertoires in COVID-19. Study overall: PBMCs, B-cell-depleted T cells, or T cells provided the cDNA or gDNA that made up the material.

This CDR3 has 16 residues. Trimming removed 0 bases from V and 0 bases from J, with 12 bases in between. Germline V gives CDR1 SGHRS, CDR2 YFSETQ. Produced via immunoSEQ multiplex PCR; TCRdb's table is partial and in-frame only. The sample yields about 230,000 clones, 83% seen once. This chain joins TRBV5-1 and TRBJ1-1, with D possibly being TRBD1 (5 bases). The specimen was peripheral blood. This receptor was identified in a woman in her twenties or thirties with COVID-19, enrolled during active disease. In DNA, the CDR3 is TGCGCCAGCAGCTTGGGCCAGGGCCCGATGAACACTGAAGCTTTCTTT. As protein: CASSLGQGPMNTEAFF.